This T cell receptor (beta chain) was identified during a study of shared clonotypes between healthy human individuals. The wider study: The cohort had two women and a few men, ages 18 to 49. Notes on the study in general: Investigators collected only blood, and repertoires in tissues likely differ. Naive subsets, compared against memory subsets, generally had larger estimated richness values.

Note on this clone: The antigen is not known.

How the authors handled the data: ImmunoSEQ supplied junction-only sequences lacking quality scores, so filtering was different. The data were produced by immunoSEQ multiplex PCR, yet TCRdb's version contains in-frame clones alone and is incomplete. The V and J calls and the clone size are those of that table, but D and trimming were determined from the DNA. The sample holds approximately 2.5 million clones, just over 90% seen once. Germline-derived CDR1 and CDR2 are SGHRS and YFSETQ. This CDR3 has 16 amino acids. V lost 0 bases and J lost 5, with 15 bases in between. The source is a man aged 18 to 30 in good health. The chain links TRBV5-1 to TRBJ1-5; maybe TRBD1 (6 bases). The sequencing input was naive CD4+ T cells sorted from blood. Subset specified: CD45RA+ positively selected. The CDR3 DNA reads as TGCGCCAGCAGCTTGGGAGCATCAGGGGACCATCAGCCCCAGCATTTT. Protein sequence: CASSLGASGDHQPQHF.